This is a list of T cell receptor beta chains from one sample in a study of OX40 agonist ivuxolimab in advanced cancers. Profiled with immunoSEQ multiplex PCR; TCRdb holds only in-frame clones, not every one. The data hold tens of thousands of clones, with around nine tenths observed a single time. Specimen: CD4+ or CD8+ T cells sorted from blood, collected in a trial of the OX40 agonist ivuxolimab. The receptors were gathered from an adult with an advanced solid tumor such as melanoma, head and neck, liver or kidney cancer. Both conserved end residues are trimmed from each CDR3.

v_call: TRBV9
cdr3_length: 14
j_call: TRBJ2-1
cdr3_aa: ASSPMGGGVYNEQF

v_call: TRBV10-2
cdr3_length: 14
j_call: TRBJ2-1
cdr3_aa: ASSEGGGSRGNEQF

v_call: TRBV7-6
cdr3_length: 12
j_call: TRBJ1-1
cdr3_aa: ASSLGTLNTEAF

v_call: TRBV15
cdr3_length: 13
j_call: TRBJ1-4
cdr3_aa: ATSSTGEANEKLF

v_call: TRBV4-1
cdr3_length: 12
j_call: TRBJ1-2
cdr3_aa: ASSQVSGNYGYT

v_call: TRBV6-5
cdr3_length: 12
j_call: TRBJ2-3
cdr3_aa: ASGRTGGTDTQY

v_call: TRBV4-1
cdr3_length: 13
j_call: -
cdr3_aa: ASSQEPGQGYEQY

v_call: TRBV7-8
cdr3_length: 13
j_call: TRBJ1-3
cdr3_aa: ASILGVSSGNTIY

v_call: TRBV7-8
cdr3_length: 15
j_call: TRBJ1-5
cdr3_aa: ASTDVVGGLMNQPQH

v_call: TRBV19
cdr3_length: 13
j_call: TRBJ1-1
cdr3_aa: ASSIAGGYYTEAF

v_call: TRBV11-1
cdr3_length: 13
j_call: TRBJ2-7
cdr3_aa: ASSLSAGGSYEQY

v_call: TRBV19
cdr3_length: 12
j_call: TRBJ2-7
cdr3_aa: ASRSRAGTYEQY

v_call: TRBV2
cdr3_length: 14
j_call: TRBJ2-2
cdr3_aa: ASSEAVGLVSGELF

v_call: TRBV19
cdr3_length: 13
j_call: TRBJ1-1
cdr3_aa: ASSIIAPPNTEAF

v_call: TRBV27
cdr3_length: 11
j_call: TRBJ2-7
cdr3_aa: ASSWDRGGEQY